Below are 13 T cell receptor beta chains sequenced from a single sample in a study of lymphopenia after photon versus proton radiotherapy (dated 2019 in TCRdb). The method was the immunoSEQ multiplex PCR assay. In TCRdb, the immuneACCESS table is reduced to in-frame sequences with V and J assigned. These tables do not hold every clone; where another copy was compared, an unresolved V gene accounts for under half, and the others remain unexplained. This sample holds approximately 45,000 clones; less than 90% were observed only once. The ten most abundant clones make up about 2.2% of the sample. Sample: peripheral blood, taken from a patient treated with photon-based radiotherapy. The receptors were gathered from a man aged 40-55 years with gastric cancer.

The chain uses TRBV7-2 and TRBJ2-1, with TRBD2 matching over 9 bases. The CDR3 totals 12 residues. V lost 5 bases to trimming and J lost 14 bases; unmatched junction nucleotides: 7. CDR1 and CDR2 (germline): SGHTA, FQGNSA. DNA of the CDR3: TGTGCCAGCAGCCCCGCGGGGGGGAGAGAGTTCTTC. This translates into CASSPAGGREFF.

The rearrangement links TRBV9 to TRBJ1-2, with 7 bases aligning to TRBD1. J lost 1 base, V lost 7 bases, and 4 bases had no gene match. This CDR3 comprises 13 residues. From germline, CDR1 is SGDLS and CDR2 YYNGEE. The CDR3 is CASRGDSNYGYTF. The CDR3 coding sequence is TGTGCCAGCCGCGGGGACAGTAACTATGGCTACACCTTC. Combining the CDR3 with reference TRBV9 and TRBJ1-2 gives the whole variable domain DSGVTQTPKHLITATGQRVTLRCSPRSGDLSVYWYQQSLDQGLQFLIQYYNGEERAKGNILERFSAQQFPDLHSELNLSSLELGDSALYFCASRGDSNYGYTFGSGTRLTVV.

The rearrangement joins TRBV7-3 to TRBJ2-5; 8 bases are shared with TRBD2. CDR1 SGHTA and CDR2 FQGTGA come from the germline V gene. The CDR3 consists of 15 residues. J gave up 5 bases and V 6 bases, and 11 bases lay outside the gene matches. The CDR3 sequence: CASSPGGAHGETQYF. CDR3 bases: TGTGCCAGCAGTCCCGGGGGGGCCCACGGGGAGACCCAGTACTTC.

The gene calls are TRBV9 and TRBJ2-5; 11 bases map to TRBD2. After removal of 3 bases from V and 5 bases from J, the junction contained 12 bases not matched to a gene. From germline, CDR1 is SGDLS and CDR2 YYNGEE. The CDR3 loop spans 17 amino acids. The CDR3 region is CASSEGASGGREETQYF. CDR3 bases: TGTGCCAGCAGCGAAGGGGCTAGCGGGGGGCGAGAGGAGACCCAGTACTTC.

This CDR3 reads CASSPEGGSSYNEQFF. CDR3 sequence (DNA): TGTGCCAGCAGCCCAGAGGGGGGTAGCTCCTACAATGAGCAGTTCTTC. The genes are TRBV7-6 and TRBJ2-1; D could derive from TRBD1 or TRBD2 (6 bases each). The germline gives CDR1 SGHVS, CDR2 FNYEAQ. Trimming removed 5 bases at V and 0 bases at J, with 14 bases between. This CDR3 has 16 residues.

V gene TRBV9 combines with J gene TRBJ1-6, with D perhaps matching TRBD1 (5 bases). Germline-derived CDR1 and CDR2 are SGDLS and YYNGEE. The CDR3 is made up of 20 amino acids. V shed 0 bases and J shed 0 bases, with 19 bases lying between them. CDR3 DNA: TGTGCCAGCAGCGTAGAAGCAGACAGCAGGATTAGCTCCTATAATTCACCCCTCCACTTT. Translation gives CASSVEADSRISSYNSPLHF.

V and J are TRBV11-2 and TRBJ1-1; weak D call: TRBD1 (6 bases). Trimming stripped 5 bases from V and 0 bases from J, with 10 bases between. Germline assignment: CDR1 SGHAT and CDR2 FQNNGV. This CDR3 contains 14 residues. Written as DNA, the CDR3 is TGTGCCAGCAGCCGAACAGGGTTGAACACTGAAGCTTTCTTT. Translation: CASSRTGLNTEAFF.

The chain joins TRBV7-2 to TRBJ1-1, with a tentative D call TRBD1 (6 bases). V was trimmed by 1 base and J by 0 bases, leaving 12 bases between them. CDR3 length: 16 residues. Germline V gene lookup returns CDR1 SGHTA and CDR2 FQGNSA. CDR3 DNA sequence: TGTGCCAGCAGCTTAGTGGGGGGGCGGATGAACACTGAAGCTTTCTTT. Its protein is CASSLVGGRMNTEAFF.

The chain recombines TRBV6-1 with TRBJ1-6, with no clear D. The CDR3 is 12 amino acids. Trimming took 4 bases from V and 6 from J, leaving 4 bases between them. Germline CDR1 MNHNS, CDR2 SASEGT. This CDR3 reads CASSGRNSPLHF. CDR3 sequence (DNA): TGTGCCAGCAGTGGTCGTAATTCACCCCTCCACTTT.

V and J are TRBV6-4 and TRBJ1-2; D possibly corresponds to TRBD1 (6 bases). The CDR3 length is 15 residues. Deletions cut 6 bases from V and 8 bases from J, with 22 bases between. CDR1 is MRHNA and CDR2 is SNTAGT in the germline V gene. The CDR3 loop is CASRGNTGFGLGYTF. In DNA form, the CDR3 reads TGTGCCAGCAGGGGCAACACAGGGTTCGGTTTGGGCTACACCTTC.

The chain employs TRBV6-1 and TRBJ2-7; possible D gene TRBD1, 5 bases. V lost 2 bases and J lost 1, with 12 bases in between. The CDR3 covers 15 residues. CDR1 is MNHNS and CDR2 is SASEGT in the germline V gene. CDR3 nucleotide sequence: TGTGCCAGCAGTGAAATATGGACACCATCCTACGAGCAGTACTTC. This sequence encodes CASSEIWTPSYEQYF.

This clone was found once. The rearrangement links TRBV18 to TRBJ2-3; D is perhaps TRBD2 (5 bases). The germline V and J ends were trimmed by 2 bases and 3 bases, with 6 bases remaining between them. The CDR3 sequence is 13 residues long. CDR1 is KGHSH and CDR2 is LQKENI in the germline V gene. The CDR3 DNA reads TGTGCCAGCTCACCAGGCGGGACAGATACGCAGTATTTT. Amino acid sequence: CASSPGGTDTQYF.

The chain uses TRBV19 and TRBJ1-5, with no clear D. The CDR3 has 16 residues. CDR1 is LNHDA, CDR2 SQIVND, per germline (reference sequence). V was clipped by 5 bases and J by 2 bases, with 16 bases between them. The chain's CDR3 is CASSGRGGTGNQPQHF. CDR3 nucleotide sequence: TGTGCCAGTAGTGGGCGGGGAGGCACGGGCAATCAGCCCCAGCATTTT.